The 29 T cell receptor beta chains listed next were all sequenced from one sample in a study of cytotoxic CD8 clonotypes in ibrutinib-treated CLL. Clones were sequenced by immunoSEQ multiplex PCR, and TCRdb holds only the in-frame ones, with some missing. The sample holds approximately 130,000 clones, under 90% seen once. The input for sequencing was PBMCs, taken after 24 months of ibrutinib treatment. The receptors stem from a human donor with chronic lymphocytic leukemia.

The chain carries TRBV5-4 and TRBJ1-4, with D maybe TRBD1 (6 bases). V shed 0 bases and J shed 5 bases, with 11 bases lying between them. This CDR3 is built from 15 residues. Germline V gives CDR1 SGHNT, CDR2 YYREEE (reference sequence). In DNA form, the CDR3 reads TGTGCCAGCAGCTTGGCCGGGGACAAAAATGAAAAACTGTTTTTT. Its translation: CASSLAGDKNEKLFF.

The CDR3 loop reads CASSLTADTQYF. The CDR3 nucleotides are TGTGCCAGCAGCTTAACGGCAGATACGCAGTATTTT. The chain recombines TRBV11-2 with TRBJ2-3; D call uncertain. The CDR3 is made up of 12 amino acids. CDR1 is SGHAT and CDR2 is FQNNGV in the germline V gene. Trimming pared 2 bases from V and 4 bases from J, leaving 4 bases between.

Of note for this clone: The same CDR3 can be traced to other DNA sequences in this sample. The J gene is TRBJ1-6, the V gene TRBV2; D possibly corresponds to TRBD1 (6 bases). Trimming left V 6 bases short and J 5 bases short, with 17 bases between. The CDR3 covers 16 residues. Germline assignment: CDR1 SNHLY and CDR2 FYNNEI. The CDR3, as DNA: TGTGCCAGCAGGGATAGACGGGACACAAATAATTCACCCCTCCACTTT. Translating it yields CASRDRRDTNNSPLHF.

This clone showed up just once. This chain uses TRBV6-6 with TRBJ2-2; no definite D call. The length of the CDR3 is 13 residues. CDR1 and CDR2 (germline): MNHNY, SVGAGI (reference sequence). V was pared by 7 bases and J by 0 bases, with 6 bases between. CDR3 sequence: CASKSSNTGELFF. For the CDR3, the DNA is TGTGCCAGCAAGTCTTCGAACACCGGGGAGCTGTTTTTT.

The chain uses TRBV19 and TRBJ1-5, with D unresolved. The germline gives CDR1 LNHDA, CDR2 SQIVND (reference sequence). V was cut by 5 bases and J by 6 bases, with 8 bases left in between. The CDR3 covers 12 residues. This CDR3 reads CASSPRGQPQHF. CDR3 nucleotides: TGTGCCAGTAGTCCGAGAGGTCAGCCCCAGCATTTT. Complete variable domain (other parts from reference TRBV19 and TRBJ1-5): DGGITQSPKYLFRKEGQNVTLSCEQNLNHDAMYWYRQDPGQGLRLIYYSQIVNDFQKGDIAEGYSVSREKKESFPLTVTSAQKNPTAFYLCASSPRGQPQHFGDGTRLSIL.

The rearrangement joins TRBV6-1 to TRBJ2-3, with D perhaps matching TRBD1 (6 bases). The CDR3 runs to 14 residues. The V gene's germline CDR1 is MNHNS and CDR2 SASEGT. The V and J ends lost 3 bases and 4 bases respectively, with 11 bases between them. The CDR3 nucleotides are TGTGCCAGCAGTGACAGGGGAAGTCCAGATACGCAGTATTTT. As protein: CASSDRGSPDTQYF.

The chain has TRBV10-1 and TRBJ2-5; 10 positions match TRBD2. With V trimmed by 0 bases and J by 2 bases, 9 bases remained unmatched. This CDR3 contains 18 residues. Germline lookup yields CDR1 WNHNN and CDR2 SYGVQD (reference sequence). The CDR3 region has the DNA TGCGCCAGCAGTGAGTCGGGGGATAGCGGGGGGATGCAAGAGACCCAGTACTTC. It codes for CASSESGDSGGMQETQYF.

The chain couples TRBV30 to TRBJ2-7; D possibly matches TRBD1 or TRBD2 (5 bases each). V lost 8 bases, J lost 0 bases, and 8 bases lay in between. CDR3 length: 11 residues. Germline lookup yields CDR1 GTSNPN and CDR2 SVGIG (reference sequence). CDR3 coding DNA: TGTGCCGGGACCGGCTCCTACGAGCAGTACTTC. Amino acid sequence: CAGTGSYEQYF.

This chain joins TRBV11-2 and TRBJ2-7; D is perhaps TRBD1 (6 bases). V lost 0 bases and J 3 bases, leaving 12 bases between the germline ends. The CDR3 extends over 15 amino acids. Germline loops: CDR1 SGHAT, CDR2 FQNNGV. CDR3 region: CASSLEGTQDYEQYF. The CDR3 DNA follows: TGTGCCAGCAGCTTAGAGGGGACACAAGACTACGAGCAGTACTTC.

CDR3 sequence: CASSYQLTDTQYF. DNA of the CDR3: TGTGCCAGCAGCTACCAACTCACAGATACGCAGTATTTT. The gene calls are TRBV7-2 and TRBJ2-3, with unresolved D. The CDR3 runs 13 residues. In germline, CDR1 is SGHTA, CDR2 FQGNSA. With 4 bases removed from V and 2 bases from J, the gap between germline ends came to 7 bases.

This clone was observed once. This chain links TRBV29-1 with TRBJ2-2; possibly TRBD1 for D (6 bases). The CDR3 is made up of 13 amino acids. CDR1 and CDR2 from the germline V gene are SQVTM and ANQGSEA. Between the trimmed V and J ends, which lost 7 bases and 3 bases, there was a span of 12 bases. The CDR3 protein is CSGTVIDTGELFF. In DNA form, the CDR3 reads TGCAGCGGGACAGTGATCGACACCGGGGAGCTGTTTTTT.

This rearrangement joins TRBV28 to TRBJ1-2; 12 bases line up with TRBD1. In germline, CDR1 is MDHEN, CDR2 SYDVKM. The CDR3 loop spans 15 amino acids. V trimming: 7 bases; J trimming: 7 bases; junction bases outside the gene matches: 10. For the CDR3, the DNA is TGTGCCAGCACCACACCGGGACAGGGGGCGGGTGGCTACACCTTC. It is translated as CASTTPGQGAGGYTF.

V is TRBV4-2 and J is TRBJ2-5, with D uncertain. The germline CDR1 and CDR2 sequences are LGHNA and YNFKEQ. Trimming pared 0 bases from V and 5 bases from J, leaving 10 bases between. The CDR3 extends over 14 amino acids. This chain's CDR3 is CASSQDGRLETQYF. As DNA, the CDR3 is TGTGCCAGCAGCCAAGATGGCCGTTTGGAGACCCAGTACTTC.

This clone was detected a few times. The V call is TRBV30, the J call TRBJ1-1; D remains ambiguous. Germline CDR1 GTSNPN, CDR2 SVGIG (reference sequence). V lost 1 base and J lost 1, with 10 bases in between. This CDR3 spans 14 amino acids. CDR3 sequence reads: CAWSGHTTNTEAFF. Written as DNA, the CDR3 is TGTGCCTGGAGTGGGCACACGACGAACACTGAAGCTTTCTTT. Full variable domain (remainder filled in from reference TRBV30 and TRBJ1-1): SQTIHQWPATLVQPVGSPLSLECTVEGTSNPNLYWYRQAAGRGLQLLFYSVGIGQISSEVPQNLSASRPQDRQFILSSKKLLLSDSGFYLCAWSGHTTNTEAFFGQGTRLTVV.

This chain uses TRBV7-6 with TRBJ1-2; 7 nucleotides agree with TRBD1. Trimming at V came to 5 bases and at J to 3 bases, leaving 9 bases not matched to a gene. This CDR3 contains 15 residues. The germline V gene has CDR1 SGHVS and CDR2 FNYEAQ. The CDR3 region has the DNA TGTGCCAGCAGCCGAGGCGGCAGGGGGGACTATGGCTACACCTTC. It codes for CASSRGGRGDYGYTF. The full variable domain, completed using reference TRBV7-6 and TRBJ1-2, is GAGVSQSPRYKVTKRGQDVALRCDPISGHVSLYWYRQALGQGPEFLTYFNYEAQQDKSGLPNDRFSAERPEGSISTLTIQRTEQRDSAMYRCASSRGGRGDYGYTFGSGTRLTVV.

The chain employs TRBV19 and TRBJ2-7, with D possibly called TRBD1 or TRBD2 (5 bases each). Germline V gene sequence: CDR1 LNHDA, CDR2 SQIVND (reference sequence). The CDR3 runs to 15 residues. The V end was cut by 5 bases, the J end by 5 bases, with 19 bases between. The CDR3, as DNA: TGTGCCAGTAGTCTCCGGGGCTCATTTGTCGACGAGCAGTACTTC. It encodes CASSLRGSFVDEQYF. Drawing the rest from reference TRBV19 and TRBJ2-7, the complete variable domain is DGGITQSPKYLFRKEGQNVTLSCEQNLNHDAMYWYRQDPGQGLRLIYYSQIVNDFQKGDIAEGYSVSREKKESFPLTVTSAQKNPTAFYLCASSLRGSFVDEQYFGPGTRLTVT.

The J gene is TRBJ1-5, the V gene TRBV29-1; D gene unclear. Germline lookup yields CDR1 SQVTM and CDR2 ANQGSEA. The CDR3 totals 13 residues. V lost 4 bases and J lost 3, with 10 bases in between. The DNA for the CDR3 is TGCAGCGTTGCGGTCAGCCCCAATCAGCCCCAGCATTTT. The encoded protein is CSVAVSPNQPQHF.

The chain is built from TRBV7-9 and TRBJ2-3; D is perhaps TRBD1 or TRBD2 (5 bases each). The V and J ends lost 8 bases and 3 bases respectively, with 18 bases between them. CDR3 length equals 15 residues. Germline values: CDR1 SEHNR, CDR2 FQNEAQ (reference sequence). The CDR3 protein is CASPPWGPSTDTQYF. DNA for the CDR3: TGTGCCAGCCCCCCATGGGGACCTTCGACAGATACGCAGTATTTT.

The chain recombines TRBV5-1 with TRBJ1-3, with unresolved D. The CDR3 is 14 residues long. V lost 2 bases, J lost 8 bases, and 14 bases lay in between. Per germline, CDR1 SGHRS and CDR2 YFSETQ. CDR3 protein: CASSFDGSADTIYF. CDR3 DNA sequence: TGCGCCAGCAGCTTTGACGGGAGCGCGGACACCATATATTTT.

The chain joins TRBV19 to TRBJ2-2; tentatively, D is TRBD1 (7 bases). Between the trimmed V and J ends, which lost 9 bases and 3 bases, there was a span of 17 bases. This CDR3 region has 15 residues. Germline CDR1 LNHDA, CDR2 SQIVND (reference sequence). The CDR3 is CASRGGTVDTGELFF. CDR3 nucleotides: TGTGCCAGCCGAGGGGGGACAGTTGACACCGGGGAGCTGTTTTTT.

The rearrangement uses TRBV25-1 and TRBJ2-2; 9 nucleotides agree with TRBD1. V gave up 4 bases and J gave up 5 bases; unmatched junction bases: 8. This CDR3 comprises 16 residues. The germline V gene has CDR1 MGHDK and CDR2 SYGVNS. The CDR3 here is CASSVPGQGGTGELFF. The CDR3 DNA sequence: TGTGCCAGCAGTGTACCGGGACAGGGCGGTACCGGGGAGCTGTTTTTT.

The V call is TRBV28, the J call TRBJ2-5; 15 positions match TRBD2. CDR3 size: 16 residues. Trimming took 6 bases from V and 10 from J; bases not matched to a gene: 12. Germline CDR1 and CDR2: MDHEN and SYDVKM. The DNA for the CDR3 is TGTGCCAGCAGCACCTCGGGACTAGCGGGGGGTAGGAGCCAGTACTTC. Its protein product is CASSTSGLAGGRSQYF.

The V gene is TRBV5-4, the J gene TRBJ2-3; TRBD2 aligns across 9 bases. The CDR3 covers 15 residues. Germline values: CDR1 SGHNT, CDR2 YYREEE (reference sequence). J lost 2 bases, V lost 3 bases, and 4 bases had no gene match. CDR3 bases: TGTGCCAGCAGCTGGAGCGGGGGGCCCACAGATACGCAGTATTTT. Protein: CASSWSGGPTDTQYF.

The V and J genes are TRBV2 and TRBJ2-5, with 7 bases that match TRBD2. V lost 6 bases and J lost 1; bases outside the gene matches: 11. Germline values: CDR1 SNHLY, CDR2 FYNNEI. The CDR3 extends over 16 amino acids. The CDR3 here is CASRARGRTSQETQYF. The CDR3 DNA reads TGTGCCAGCAGGGCGCGGGGCCGGACTAGCCAAGAGACCCAGTACTTC. Variable domain in full (rest from reference TRBV2 and TRBJ2-5): EPEVTQTPSHQVTQMGQEVILRCVPISNHLYFYWYRQILGQKVEFLVSFYNNEISEKSEIFDDQFSVERPDGSNFTLKIRSTKLEDSAMYFCASRARGRTSQETQYFGPGTRLLVL.

This chain links TRBV18 with TRBJ1-1; D uncertain. CDR1 is KGHSH and CDR2 is LQKENI in the germline V gene. This CDR3 comprises 16 residues. Deletions cut 0 bases from V and 0 bases from J, with 11 bases between. CDR3 sequence reads: CASSPPFATVNTEAFF. The CDR3 coding sequence is TGTGCCAGCTCACCACCGTTCGCGACGGTGAACACTGAAGCTTTCTTT.

J is TRBJ2-5 and V is TRBV18; no clear D gene. The germline V gene has CDR1 KGHSH and CDR2 LQKENI. This CDR3 has 13 amino acids. Trimming stripped 4 bases from V and 2 bases from J, with 8 bases between. Here the CDR3 DNA reads TGTGCCAGCTCACAGGGTACACAAGAGACCCAGTACTTC. This codes for CASSQGTQETQYF.

The chain employs TRBV6-5 and TRBJ1-5, with unresolved D. This CDR3 spans 12 amino acids. Trimming took off 8 bases at V and 4 bases at J, with 9 bases between the two ends. Germline CDR1 MNHEY, CDR2 SVGAGI. The CDR3 nucleotides are TGTGCCAGCCGGGGTTGGAATCAGCCCCAGCATTTT. Its translation: CASRGWNQPQHF.

The chain uses TRBV19 and TRBJ2-2; a possible D gene is TRBD2 (6 bases). Germline loops: CDR1 LNHDA, CDR2 SQIVND (reference sequence). V was cut by 4 bases and J by 4 bases, with 13 bases left in between. The length of the CDR3 is 15 residues. The CDR3 here is CASSTSGGRTGELFF. DNA for the CDR3: TGTGCCAGTAGTACGTCCGGGGGTCGCACCGGGGAGCTGTTTTTT.

V is TRBV5-1 and J is TRBJ1-2; the D is unclear. Germline assignment: CDR1 SGHRS and CDR2 YFSETQ. Trimming pared 1 base from V and 5 bases from J, leaving 12 bases between. This CDR3 region has 14 residues. CDR3 sequence: CASSLQEGAYGYTF. The CDR3 coding sequence is TGCGCCAGCAGCTTGCAGGAGGGCGCTTATGGCTACACCTTC.